A selection of T cell receptor beta chains follows, all from one sample in a study of T cells in Graves' hyperthyroidism and ophthalmopathy. TCRdb redid the calling of the multiplex PCR reads with MiXCR, one entry per CDR3 protein. Here the sample spans about 360,000 distinct CDR3 sequences, about 12% being singletons. Sequencing input: blood. The receptors come from a woman between 18 and 29 years old with Graves' hyperthyroidism. CDR3s leave out the opening cysteine and the closing phenylalanine or tryptophan. The size field is filled for only some rows; it gives once, few, many or a size class.

clone size	V gene	J gene	CDR3 protein
many	TRBV18	TRBJ1-1	ASSPQARGPDTEAF
many	TRBV19	TRBJ2-3	ASTSGTTDTQY
many	TRBV28	TRBJ2-3	ASTLGLAGALPISTDTQY
NA	TRBV5-8	TRBJ2-3	ASSGGLAVTDTQY
many	TRBV7-2	TRBJ2-5	ASSLVSQETQY
many	TRBV27	TRBJ2-1	ASISRVLNTPRKGNEQF
many	TRBV7-9	TRBJ2-7	ASSLVQGGYEQY
NA	TRBV20-1	TRBJ2-2	SARDGGRTTGELF
few	TRBV11-3	TRBJ2-1	ASSSPPGRARRGPNEQF
many	TRBV28	TRBJ1-1	ASSPSGADTEAF
few	TRBV27	TRBJ1-4	ASSPVGQLFNEKLF
NA	TRBV6-1	TRBJ2-2	ASDLGDTGELF
many	TRBV6-1	TRBJ1-4	ASSPRDRGPANEKLF
few	TRBV20-1	TRBJ2-1	SGTSGGTYSYNEQF